This T cell receptor beta chain originates from a study of regulatory T cells in long-lasting Graves disease (dated by TCRdb to about 2021). Context from the whole study: Persistent Graves' disease was defined as antithyroid drug treatment for over 5 years with persistently positive TSH receptor autoantibodies. A total of about 33 samples underwent TCR sequencing, from about 13 patients with persistent Graves' disease and 20 patients with newly diagnosed Graves' disease. The study was conducted in China and was registered as a clinical trial. In the clinical cohort, patients with persistent Graves' disease had used antithyroid drugs for an average of roughly ten years. This study used TCR sequencing and RNA sequencing of peripheral blood to compare persistent Graves' disease patients against newly diagnosed Graves' disease patients. General findings and caveats noted by the study authors: As a limitation, the authors acknowledged that the small sample size may reduce accuracy. Compared with newly diagnosed patients, persistent Graves' disease patients had lower TCR Shannon entropy and fewer highly expanded clones, which suggests clonal expansion. Sequencing and analysis were limited to the TCR beta chain. Only peripheral blood was studied, because thyroid tissue, the primary lesion, was inaccessible. TRBV28, TRBJ1-2 and TRBJ2-5 were preferentially used in persistent disease, while TRBV20-1 and TRBJ2-1 were favored in newly diagnosed disease. A larger number of public clonotypes was shared among persistent patients (more than 2,500) than among newly diagnosed patients (roughly 970).

CDR1 and CDR2 were assigned from the germline V gene (reference sequence) as SEHNR and FQNEAQ. The CDR3 runs 13 residues from the cysteine to the phenylalanine. The CDR3 DNA has 39 bases and is translated from base 1. Trimming takes 1 base from V and 2 bases from J, and the germline ends sit 6 bases apart. Worth noting for this clonotype: Its antigen is unknown. No base quality values were provided; no much bigger clone lies one nucleotide off.

What this sample's time point label stands for: persistent/refractory GD, antithyroid drugs over 5 years with positive TRAb. RNA was extracted from PBMCs in TRIzol for both TCR sequencing and RNA sequencing. The diagnosis of Graves' disease followed American Thyroid Association guidelines. Recruitment of patients was carried out at an endocrinology department in Xi'an, China. From each patient, approximately 10 milliliters of peripheral blood was collected into an EDTA anticoagulant tube. Ficoll Paque Plus density gradient separation was used to isolate PBMCs, and no further T cell sorting was performed. RNA quality was checked with an Agilent 2100 Bioanalyzer and agarose gel, and concentration with a NanoDrop 2000. The method behind the library was multiplex PCR. TCRdb lists the instrument as Illumina HiSeq 4000. To build TCR beta libraries, CDR3 regions were amplified by Arm-PCR using iRepertoire HTBI primers. Before sequencing, the PCR products went through gel purification. The authors' pipeline ran thus. Gene usage analysis of CDR3 amino acid clonotypes used the approximately 56 TRBV and approximately 13 TRBJ segments found across samples. Filtered high-quality paired reads were merged into contigs using COPE and FqMerger. BLAST was used to align contigs to IMGT TRBV, TRBD and TRBJ reference genes, and CDR3 was defined according to IMGT. Clonotypes above 0.1% frequency were classified as highly expanded clones. Shannon entropy served as the measure of repertoire diversity, while the Gini coefficient captured V-J evenness. Public clonotypes were defined as clonotypes shared by more than one individual. Starting from the raw public reads, TCRdb applied fastp trimming at Q25, assembled clones with MiXCR and retained in-frame beta chains. Every distinct CDR3 protein forms one entry, paired with its most common genes and DNA. These V and J calls derive from TCRdb rather than the authors' analysis. Counted in this sample were roughly 300,000 distinct CDR3 sequences; roughly 21% of them appeared once. Less than 35% of the sample lies in the top ten.

The receptor chain draws on TRBV7-9 and TRBJ2-7; too little of a D gene remains to name it. Sequenced material: peripheral blood mononuclear cells (PBMCs), taken when the disease was refractory, from a patient treated with antithyroid drugs. The sequence came from a female donor with Graves disease. This receptor carries the CDR3 CASSLVRAYEQYF. The nucleotide sequence is TGTGCCAGCAGCTTAGTTCGTGCCTACGAGCAGTACTTC.